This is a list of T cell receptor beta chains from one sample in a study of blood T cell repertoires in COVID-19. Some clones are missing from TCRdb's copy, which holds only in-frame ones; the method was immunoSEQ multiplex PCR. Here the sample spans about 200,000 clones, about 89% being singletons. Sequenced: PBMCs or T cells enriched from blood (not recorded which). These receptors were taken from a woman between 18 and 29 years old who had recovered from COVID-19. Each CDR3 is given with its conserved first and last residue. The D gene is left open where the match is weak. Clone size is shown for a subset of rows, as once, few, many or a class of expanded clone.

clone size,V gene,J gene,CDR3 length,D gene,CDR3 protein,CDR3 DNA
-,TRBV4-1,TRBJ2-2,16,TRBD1,CASSQSGTANTGELFF,TGCGCCAGCAGCCAATCCGGGACAGCCAACACCGGGGAGCTGTTTTTT
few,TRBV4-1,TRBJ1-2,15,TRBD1,CASSQVGDRVYGYTF,TGCGCCAGCAGCCAAGTGGGGGACAGAGTATATGGCTACACCTTC
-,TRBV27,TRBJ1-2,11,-,CASRNSYGYTF,TGTGCCAGCAGGAACTCCTATGGCTACACCTTC
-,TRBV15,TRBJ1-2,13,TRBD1,CATSEGQGYGYTF,TGTGCCACCAGCGAGGGACAGGGATATGGCTACACCTTC
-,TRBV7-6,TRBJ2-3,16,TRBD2,CASSASSGGAWYTQYF,TGTGCCAGCAGCGCCTCTAGCGGGGGGGCATGGTATACGCAGTATTTT
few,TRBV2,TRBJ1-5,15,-,CANTTGHYSNQPQHF,TGTGCCAATACGACAGGACATTATAGCAATCAGCCCCAGCATTTT
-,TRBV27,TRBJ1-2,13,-,CASSFRVLGGYTF,TGTGCCAGCAGTTTCAGGGTTTTAGGTGGCTACACCTTC
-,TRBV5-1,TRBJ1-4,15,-,CASSLRGTLNEKLFF,TGCGCCAGCAGCTTGAGGGGGACACTTAATGAAAAACTGTTTTTT
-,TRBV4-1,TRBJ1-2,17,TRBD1,CASSLPVDRGSAGGYTF,TGCGCCAGCAGCCTTCCCGTAGACAGGGGCTCCGCGGGTGGCTACACCTTC
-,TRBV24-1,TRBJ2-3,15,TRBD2,CATSARGGAADTQYF,TGTGCCACCAGTGCCCGCGGGGGGGCTGCAGATACGCAGTATTTT
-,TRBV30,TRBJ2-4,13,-,CAWSVVGENIQYF,TGTGCCTGGAGTGTCGTAGGGGAAAACATTCAGTACTTC
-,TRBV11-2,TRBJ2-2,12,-,CASSSNTGELFF,TGTGCCAGCAGCTCTAACACCGGGGAGCTGTTTTTT
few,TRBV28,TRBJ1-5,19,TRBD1,CASSLHLTDRGGGNQPQHF,TGTGCCAGCAGTTTACATTTGACGGACAGGGGAGGCGGCAATCAGCCCCAGCATTTT
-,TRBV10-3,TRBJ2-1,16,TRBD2,CAISDTTSGGGGEQFF,TGTGCCATCAGCGACACGACTAGCGGGGGGGGTGGTGAGCAGTTCTTC
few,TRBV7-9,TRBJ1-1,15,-,CASSPLDNLNTEAFF,TGTGCCAGCAGCCCCTTGGACAACTTGAACACTGAAGCTTTCTTT